These 29 T cell receptor beta chains originate from one sample sequenced in a study of shared clonotypes between healthy human individuals. Generated by immunoSEQ multiplex PCR, the TCRdb table keeps only in-frame clones and is missing some. The top ten hold more than 1.5% of the sample, which has approximately 1.9 million clones, roughly 95% seen once. Naive CD8 cells, CD45RO-negative and positively selected for CCR7, excluded terminally differentiated effector memory CD45RA+ cells. The sample was naive CD8+ T cells from PBMCs. The source of these receptors is a man younger than 35 in good health. Some clones in this sample may be carry-over from other donors' samples.

This chain links TRBV7-9 with TRBJ2-7; weak D call: TRBD1 (5 bases). Trimming took off 2 bases at V and 0 bases at J, with 8 bases between the two ends. The CDR3 runs 14 residues. From germline, CDR1 is SEHNR and CDR2 FQNEAQ (reference sequence). As DNA, the CDR3 is TGTGCCAGCAGCTTAACCGGACACTCCTACGAGCAGTACTTC. It yields the protein CASSLTGHSYEQYF.

J is TRBJ1-4 and V is TRBV5-1; TRBD1 matches at 9 bases. V shed 3 bases, J shed 8 bases, and the junction held 8 bases outside the gene matches. The CDR3 sequence is 15 residues long. CDR1 is SGHRS and CDR2 is YFSETQ in the germline V gene. The CDR3 is CASSSQGAVGEKLFF. The CDR3 DNA reads TGCGCCAGCAGCTCACAGGGGGCTGTGGGAGAAAAACTGTTTTTT.

V gene TRBV7-8 combines with J gene TRBJ2-2; D remains unclear. The length of the CDR3 is 11 residues. Germline CDR1 reads SGHVS; CDR2 reads FQNEAQ. Trimming shortened V by 8 bases and J by 4 bases, and 5 bases separated the two germline ends. The CDR3 nucleotides read TGTGCCAGCCATGCCACCGGGGAGCTGTTTTTT. It specifies CASHATGELFF.

This chain connects TRBV15 to TRBJ1-2; D not certain. In germline, CDR1 is LNHNV, CDR2 YYDKDF (reference sequence). Between the trimmed V and J ends, which lost 0 bases and 1 base, there was a span of 9 bases. This CDR3 has 15 amino acids. The CDR3 nucleotides read TGTGCCACCAGCAGAGATCGAACAGATAACTATGGCTACACCTTC. It specifies CATSRDRTDNYGYTF.

The chain uses TRBV7-2 and TRBJ2-2; D is uncertain. The CDR3 totals 15 residues. Germline V lookup: CDR1 SGHTA, CDR2 FQGNSA. Trimming pared 3 bases from V and 6 bases from J, leaving 14 bases between. CDR3 in DNA: TGTGCCAGCAGCTTCGGCCTACTATCATCCGGGGAGCTGTTTTTT. Residues: CASSFGLLSSGELFF. The whole variable domain, remainder taken from reference TRBV7-2 and TRBJ2-2, is GAGVSQSPSNKVTEKGKDVELRCDPISGHTALYWYRQSLGQGLEFLIYFQGNSAPDKSGLPSDRFSAERTGGSVSTLTIQRTQQEDSAVYLCASSFGLLSSGELFFGEGSRLTVL.

The chain carries TRBV5-8 and TRBJ1-5, with D possibly TRBD1 on 5 matching bases. This CDR3 spans 19 amino acids. The V end was cut by 2 bases, the J end by 1 base, with 22 bases between. Germline-derived CDR1 and CDR2 are SGHTS and YDEGEE. The CDR3 sequence is CASSFVAGLWAGSNQPQHF. In DNA form, the CDR3 reads TGTGCCAGCAGCTTTGTAGCGGGACTCTGGGCGGGGAGCAATCAGCCCCAGCATTTT.

The gene calls are TRBV4-3 and TRBJ2-2, with TRBD2 identical over 14 bases. This CDR3 is 17 amino acids long. Germline lookup yields CDR1 LGHNA and CDR2 YSLEER. The V and J ends lost 0 bases and 7 bases, in that order; junction bases with no gene match: 4. The CDR3 here is CASSQDLGTSGSGELFF. CDR3 sequence (DNA): TGCGCCAGCAGCCAAGATCTGGGGACTAGCGGGAGCGGGGAGCTGTTTTTT.

The gene calls are TRBV7-9 and TRBJ1-4, with 7 bases aligning to TRBD1. This CDR3 region has 15 residues. V was clipped by 4 bases and J by 8 bases; unmatched bases: 10. Germline V CDR1 and CDR2: SEHNR, FQNEAQ (reference sequence). This CDR3 reads CASSSLRGLSEKLFF. The CDR3 coding sequence is TGTGCCAGCAGCTCCCTGAGGGGGCTATCGGAAAAACTGTTTTTT.

This sequence joins TRBV7-9 and TRBJ1-4; TRBD1 is a possible D gene (5 bases). Germline assignment: CDR1 SEHNR and CDR2 FQNEAQ (reference sequence). Trimming removed 1 base from V and 0 bases from J, with 12 bases in between. The CDR3 is 17 residues long. CDR3 coding DNA: TGTGCCAGCAGCTTAGGGGGCAGACTTTCAACTAATGAAAAACTGTTTTTT. Amino acid sequence: CASSLGGRLSTNEKLFF.

CDR3 sequence (DNA): TGTGCCAGCAGCTTTAGCGGGAGTGAGCAGTTCTTC. Translation gives CASSFSGSEQFF. The chain couples TRBV11-2 to TRBJ2-1; 9 bases fit TRBD2. CDR3 length equals 12 residues. Unmatched junction bases numbered 0, after V lost 3 bases and J lost 9 bases. The germline gives CDR1 SGHAT, CDR2 FQNNGV.

V is TRBV28 and J is TRBJ1-4, with D unclear. The V end lost 6 bases, the J end lost 5 bases, and 19 bases lay between the germline ends. The germline gives CDR1 MDHEN, CDR2 SYDVKM. This CDR3 has 16 amino acids. The CDR3 sequence: CASSPVRTPQNEKLFF. The CDR3, as DNA: TGTGCCAGCAGCCCCGTTCGTACCCCCCAAAATGAAAAACTGTTTTTT.

On this clone: Within the sample, other DNA sequences also encode this same CDR3. This rearrangement joins TRBV5-1 to TRBJ2-5, with D unclear. CDR1 SGHRS and CDR2 YFSETQ come from the germline V gene. The CDR3 contains 12 residues. Trimming stripped 0 bases from V and 2 bases from J, with 2 bases between. The CDR3 sequence: CASSLGQETQYF. The CDR3 coding sequence is TGCGCCAGCAGCTTGGGACAAGAGACCCAGTACTTC.

V is TRBV6-6 and J is TRBJ2-7; D is undetermined. Per germline, CDR1 MNHNY and CDR2 SVGAGI (reference sequence). V lost 6 bases and J 5 bases, leaving 14 bases between the germline ends. The CDR3 covers 13 residues. The CDR3 here is CASSQNNLDEQYF. In DNA form, the CDR3 reads TGTGCCAGCAGCCAGAACAATTTGGACGAGCAGTACTTC.

The V and J genes are TRBV28 and TRBJ2-7, with 10 nucleotides matching TRBD2. The germline V gene has CDR1 MDHEN and CDR2 SYDVKM. CDR3 size: 15 residues. V dropped 5 bases and J dropped 3; count of bases not matched to a gene: 7. The CDR3 DNA follows: TGTGCCAGCAGTCTTCTAGCGGGAGACTTCTACGAGCAGTACTTC. Its protein product is CASSLLAGDFYEQYF.

This chain joins TRBV2 and TRBJ1-4; D might be TRBD1 (5 bases). Germline V gene sequence: CDR1 SNHLY, CDR2 FYNNEI. The CDR3 has 14 amino acids. Trimming shortened V by 3 bases and J by 7 bases, and 12 bases separated the two germline ends. The CDR3 here is CASSDRVFGEKLFF. Here the CDR3 DNA reads TGTGCCAGCAGTGACAGGGTCTTCGGTGAAAAACTGTTTTTT.

The V and J genes are TRBV6-1 and TRBJ2-7; TRBD1 matches at 10 bases. This CDR3 comprises 17 residues. The V and J ends lost 0 bases and 3 bases, in that order; junction bases with no gene match: 8. Germline assignment: CDR1 MNHNS and CDR2 SASEGT. CDR3 coding DNA: TGTGCCAGCAGTGAAGCCCGTCGACAGGGGGCGAGCTACGAGCAGTACTTC. Protein: CASSEARRQGASYEQYF.

This chain connects TRBV7-9 to TRBJ1-3; no firm D call. The CDR3 has 12 residues. The ends were cut back, 5 bases at V and 7 bases at J, with 9 bases in the middle. Germline V gene sequence: CDR1 SEHNR, CDR2 FQNEAQ (reference sequence). CDR3 nucleotide sequence: TGTGCCAGCAGCGCGCTAGGGAACACCATATATTTT. Translation gives CASSALGNTIYF.

The CDR3 loop is CASSLRTGREKLFF. The CDR3 DNA sequence: TGTGCCAGCAGCTTGCGGACAGGGCGTGAAAAACTGTTTTTT. The rearrangement uses TRBV11-2 and TRBJ1-4, with 8 bases lining up with TRBD1. From germline, CDR1 is SGHAT and CDR2 FQNNGV. J lost 7 bases, V lost 3 bases, and 4 bases had no gene match. This CDR3 contains 14 residues.

A remark on this clone: Other DNA sequences in this sample translate to the same CDR3. The chain employs TRBV10-1 and TRBJ2-1, with TRBD2 matching 7 bases. This CDR3 has 16 amino acids. Germline V CDR1 and CDR2: WNHNN, SYGVQD (reference sequence). After removal of 0 bases from V and 0 bases from J, the junction contained 2 bases not matched to a gene. CDR3 sequence: CASSESRGSSYNEQFF. CDR3 DNA: TGCGCCAGCAGTGAGTCGCGGGGGAGCTCCTACAATGAGCAGTTCTTC.

The chain is built from TRBV4-2 and TRBJ2-7, with D perhaps assigned TRBD1 or TRBD2 (5 bases each). The CDR3 consists of 16 residues. Between the trimmed V and J ends, which lost 0 bases and 5 bases, there was a span of 17 bases. CDR1 LGHNA and CDR2 YNFKEQ come from the germline V gene. CDR3 sequence (DNA): TGTGCCAGCAGCCAAGACCGGGACCAAATGAGGGACGAGCAGTACTTC. It translates to CASSQDRDQMRDEQYF.

The chain uses TRBV27 and TRBJ2-7; TRBD2 matches at 10 bases. Per the germline V gene, CDR1 is MNHEY and CDR2 is SMNVEV (reference sequence). This CDR3 region has 17 residues. The ends lost 4 bases at V and 2 bases at J; junction bases unmatched: 11. The CDR3 DNA follows: TGTGCCAGCAGTTCCTCCACTCTAGCGGGGGATCCCTACGAGCAGTACTTC. It specifies CASSSSTLAGDPYEQYF.

V usage is TRBV28 and J usage is TRBJ1-1; no clear D. With 6 bases removed from V and 5 bases from J, the gap between germline ends came to 10 bases. Germline CDR1 is MDHEN and CDR2 is SYDVKM. The CDR3 has 12 residues. CDR3 nucleotides: TGTGCCAGCAGCGAACCAGGAACTGAAGCTTTCTTT. It is translated as CASSEPGTEAFF. The variable domain in full, with the rest retrieved from reference TRBV28 and TRBJ1-1, is DVKVTQSSRYLVKRTGEKVFLECVQDMDHENMFWYRQDPGLGLRLIYFSYDVKMKEKGDIPEGYSVSREKKERFSLILESASTNQTSMYLCASSEPGTEAFFGQGTRLTVV.

V gene TRBV5-6 combines with J gene TRBJ2-1; tentatively, D is TRBD2 (5 bases). The ends were cut back, 4 bases at V and 8 bases at J, with 7 bases in the middle. In germline, CDR1 is SGHDT, CDR2 YYEEEE. The CDR3 is 11 amino acids. The CDR3 DNA reads TGTGCCAGCAGCGTCGGGGATGAGCAGTTCTTC. Its translation is CASSVGDEQFF.

The chain links TRBV9 to TRBJ2-3; possible D gene TRBD2, 6 bases. Germline lookup yields CDR1 SGDLS and CDR2 YYNGEE. The germline V and J ends were trimmed by 4 bases and 2 bases, with 17 bases remaining between them. The CDR3 is 16 amino acids. CDR3 nucleotide sequence: TGTGCCAGCAGCCTTTCGGGAGCCTTACCCACAGATACGCAGTATTTT. This encodes CASSLSGALPTDTQYF.

The chain has TRBV30 and TRBJ2-3; perhaps TRBD2 as D (6 bases). CDR1 GTSNPN and CDR2 SVGIG come from the germline V gene (reference sequence). This CDR3 spans 14 amino acids. The V gene lost 7 bases and the J gene lost 4 bases, with 18 bases spanning the gap. CDR3 residues: CASSLPAGPDTQYF. CDR3 sequence (DNA): TGTGCCTCCTCCCTTCCTGCGGGGCCAGATACGCAGTATTTT.

V and J are TRBV7-8 and TRBJ1-1; 8 nucleotides line up with TRBD1. The CDR3 totals 20 residues. Germline V gene lookup returns CDR1 SGHVS and CDR2 FQNEAQ. V lost 1 base to trimming and J lost 0 bases; unmatched junction nucleotides: 16. CDR3: CASSLGVWTGQKVMNTEAFF. The DNA for the CDR3 is TGTGCCAGCAGCTTAGGGGTCTGGACAGGGCAAAAGGTCATGAACACTGAAGCTTTCTTT.

Here the CDR3 DNA reads TGTGCCAGCAGCCCGAGCCGGTTTTCGAACACCGGGGAGCTGTTTTTT. Residues: CASSPSRFSNTGELFF. J is TRBJ2-2 and V is TRBV7-9; D remains ambiguous. Trimming removed 5 bases at V and 0 bases at J, with 13 bases between. The length of the CDR3 is 16 residues. Germline assignment: CDR1 SEHNR and CDR2 FQNEAQ (reference sequence).

The rearrangement joins TRBV9 to TRBJ2-7; tentatively, D is TRBD2 (6 bases). The CDR3 spans 13 residues. Trimming stripped 3 bases from V and 4 bases from J, with 11 bases between. Germline lookup yields CDR1 SGDLS and CDR2 YYNGEE. The CDR3 DNA follows: TGTGCCAGCAGCGCCGGAGGGATTTACGAGCAGTACTTC. Protein product: CASSAGGIYEQYF.

The chain recombines TRBV27 with TRBJ1-5, with 7 bases fitting TRBD1. Trimming removed 5 bases from V and 6 bases from J; junction bases left unmatched: 10. The germline gives CDR1 MNHEY, CDR2 SMNVEV (reference sequence). The CDR3 consists of 15 residues. The CDR3 region is CASSIRQGSGQPQHF. In nucleotides, the CDR3 is TGTGCCAGCAGTATTCGACAGGGTTCGGGTCAGCCCCAGCATTTT.